The 9 T cell receptor beta chains below all came from one sample that was sequenced in a study of T cell responses to AZD1222 COVID-19 vaccine. Sequencing was performed with immunoSEQ multiplex PCR; in TCRdb, only in-frame clones are kept and a portion is missing. The sample has 100,000 to 150,000 clones, 85% to 90% seen once. The sequences come from peripheral blood, collected on day 0 of AZD1222 vaccination. These receptors originate from an adult in good health.

The V call is TRBV6-6, the J call TRBJ1-1; TRBD1 might be the D (6 bases). The germline CDR1 and CDR2 sequences are MNHNY and SVGAGI (reference sequence). CDR3 length: 15 amino acids. Trimming removed 4 bases at V and 4 bases at J, with 16 bases between. Written as DNA, the CDR3 is TGTGCCAGCAGTTGGGGCGACAGGACGGCCACTGAAGCTTTCTTT. Translated, it gives CASSWGDRTATEAFF.

The chain employs TRBV3-1 (or the pseudogene TRBV3-2) and TRBJ1-4; D unclear. Germline loops: CDR1 LGHDT, CDR2 YNNKEL (reference sequence). This CDR3 region has 15 residues. The V gene lost 4 bases and the J gene lost 0 bases, with 9 bases spanning the gap. The CDR3 DNA follows: TGTGCCAGCAGCCCTTTGGAGGCAACTAATGAAAAACTGTTTTTT. Amino acid sequence: CASSPLEATNEKLFF.

V and J are TRBV14 and TRBJ2-5; the D is unclear. The CDR3 is 18 amino acids. The germline V and J ends were trimmed by 1 base and 5 bases, with 23 bases remaining between them. Germline V gene lookup returns CDR1 SGHDN and CDR2 FVKESK. The CDR3 DNA is TGTGCCAGCAGCCAAGGAAATCTGGGGTCGGTTATTCAGGAGACCCAGTACTTC. Translating it yields CASSQGNLGSVIQETQYF.

The J gene is TRBJ1-5, the V gene TRBV2, with D possibly matching TRBD1 (6 bases). Germline CDR1 SNHLY, CDR2 FYNNEI. CDR3 length equals 14 residues. V lost 7 bases and J lost 4, with 14 bases in between. The chain's CDR3 is CASTQGLGNQPQHF. DNA of the CDR3: TGTGCCAGCACCCAGGGGTTAGGTAATCAGCCCCAGCATTTT.

V usage is TRBV18 and J usage is TRBJ2-7; unclear D gene. Germline lookup yields CDR1 KGHSH and CDR2 LQKENI. V dropped 3 bases and J dropped 1 base, with 7 bases sitting between them. The CDR3 covers 13 residues. In DNA, the CDR3 is TGTGCCAGCTCACCTCGGAGTTCCTACGAGCAGTACTTC. Amino acid sequence: CASSPRSSYEQYF.

The genes are TRBV3-1 (or the pseudogene TRBV3-2) and TRBJ1-1, with a tentative D call TRBD1 (6 bases). This CDR3 region has 12 residues. The V gene's germline CDR1 is LGHDT and CDR2 YNNKEL (reference sequence). V dropped 10 bases and J dropped 8 bases, with 17 bases sitting between them. CDR3: CATSPGGREAFF. The CDR3 DNA sequence: TGTGCCACCTCCCCGGGGGGGCGAGAAGCTTTCTTT.

The chain carries TRBV19 and TRBJ2-7; TRBD1 matches 10 bases. CDR1 LNHDA and CDR2 SQIVND come from the germline V gene (reference sequence). The CDR3 has 14 residues. Trimming removed 5 bases from V and 5 bases from J; junction bases left unmatched: 6. CDR3 sequence (DNA): TGTGCCAGTAGTCCCAAGACAGGGGGCAACGAGCAGTACTTC. As protein: CASSPKTGGNEQYF.

J is TRBJ1-1 and V is TRBV3-1 (or the pseudogene TRBV3-2); D uncertain. Trimming took off 1 base at V and 0 bases at J, with 12 bases between the two ends. CDR3 length: 16 amino acids. Per the germline V gene, CDR1 is LGHDT and CDR2 is YNNKEL (reference sequence). In nucleotides, the CDR3 is TGTGCCAGCAGCCAAGCAGGTCTGGACGTGAACACTGAAGCTTTCTTT. This gives the protein CASSQAGLDVNTEAFF.

V gene TRBV10-3 combines with J gene TRBJ1-2; D possibly corresponds to TRBD1 (5 bases). Per germline, CDR1 ENHRY and CDR2 SYGVKD. V was shortened by 4 bases and J by 3 bases, with 12 bases between the two germline ends. This CDR3 region has 14 residues. The CDR3 DNA reads TGTGCCATCAGTGGCAAAGGGGCCTACTATGGCTACACCTTC. It encodes CAISGKGAYYGYTF.